This T cell receptor (beta chain) was recorded in a study of PD-1 blockade in classical Hodgkin lymphoma. Across the whole study: The patients were dosed with nivolumab 3 mg/kg, infused intravenously every 2 weeks.

Worth noting for this clone: What it recognizes is unknown.

Generated by immunoSEQ multiplex PCR, the TCRdb table keeps only in-frame clones and is missing some. This table has some 96,000 clones, roughly 83% appearing once. Study-wide results and limits: TCR diversity at baseline was reported to be reduced in newly diagnosed patients relative to healthy donors.

All the patients suffered relapse after autologous stem cell transplantation, and brentuximab vedotin exposure differed. Losses at the gene ends were 4 bases for V and 5 bases for J; bases not matched to a gene: 8. The CDR3 covers 15 residues. Germline CDR1 is LNHDA and CDR2 is SQIVND (reference sequence). This TCR derives from a human donor with classical Hodgkin lymphoma. The sequenced sample was peripheral blood mononuclear cells (PBMCs), obtained at baseline. The chain combines TRBV19 with TRBJ2-7; 10 bases are shared with TRBD1. Here the CDR3 reads CASSKRDRGTDEQYF. The CDR3 nucleotides read TGTGCCAGTAGTAAGAGGGACAGGGGAACGGACGAGCAGTACTTC.